This T cell receptor (beta chain) was recovered during a study of cytomegalovirus exposure and HLA in healthy donors. For the study at large: In a later analysis, the roughly 120 validation repertoires were reported to have used the same platform as the roughly 730 first-cohort repertoires.

Clones were sequenced by immunoSEQ multiplex PCR, and TCRdb holds only the in-frame ones, with some missing. The sample gives about 130,000 clones, roughly nine tenths of which show up once; 9% to 9.5% is in the top ten. A note on this clone: What it recognizes is unknown.

Study observations and caveats: There were 150 to 200 TCR beta chains listed as cytomegalovirus-associated. Cytomegalovirus status, reportedly, was diagnosed with high specificity and sensitivity by the classifier. The dataset shows that most TCR sequences were rare, while some public TCRs occurred in many donors.

This clonotype was sampled from a woman aged 18 to 35 in good health and CMV-seropositive. Material for sequencing was PBMCs.

The CDR3 region is CASSGREDYGYTF. Written as DNA, the CDR3 is TGTGCCAGCAGTGGACGAGAGGACTATGGCTACACCTTC. The V gene is TRBV2, the J gene TRBJ1-2; D remains ambiguous. The V gene lost 4 bases and the J gene lost 3 bases, with 9 bases spanning the gap. The germline CDR1 and CDR2 sequences are SNHLY and FYNNEI. This CDR3 region has 13 residues. The full variable domain, its missing parts supplied by reference TRBV2 and TRBJ1-2, is EPEVTQTPSHQVTQMGQEVILRCVPISNHLYFYWYRQILGQKVEFLVSFYNNEISEKSEIFDDQFSVERPDGSNFTLKIRSTKLEDSAMYFCASSGREDYGYTFGSGTRLTVV.